Listed below are T cell receptor beta chains from one sample, sequenced in a study of blood T cell repertoires in COVID-19. Some clones are missing from TCRdb's copy, which holds only in-frame ones; the method was immunoSEQ multiplex PCR. The sample lists about 120,000 clones; around 90% were seen once. Sequenced material: peripheral blood. The receptor source for this set is a woman aged 55-70 years with COVID-19, enrolled during active disease. CDR3s include the opening cysteine and the closing phenylalanine or tryptophan. The D gene is left open where the match is weak. Some rows mark clone size as missing; the rest say once, few, many or name a class of expanded clone.

j_gene: TRBJ1-1; v_gene: TRBV5-5; d_gene: -; abundance: -; CDR3nt: TGTGCCAGCAGCTTATATGCAGGGAACACTGAAGCTTTCTTT; CDR3aa: CASSLYAGNTEAFF
j_gene: TRBJ1-5; v_gene: TRBV5-6; d_gene: -; abundance: -; CDR3nt: TGTGCCAGCAGCCCCTTCGGCGGGAATAGCAATCAGCCCCAGCATTTT; CDR3aa: CASSPFGGNSNQPQHF
j_gene: TRBJ2-3; v_gene: TRBV28; d_gene: -; abundance: -; CDR3nt: TGTGCCAGCAGCTCAGGGACTGATACGCAGTATTTT; CDR3aa: CASSSGTDTQYF
j_gene: TRBJ1-1; v_gene: TRBV7-2; d_gene: TRBD1; abundance: few; CDR3nt: TGTGCCAGCAGCTTAACAGGGGCAAACACTGAAGCTTTCTTT; CDR3aa: CASSLTGANTEAFF
j_gene: TRBJ2-1; v_gene: TRBV4-3; d_gene: TRBD1; abundance: -; CDR3nt: TGCGCCAGCAGCCACCGACAGGGATTGTACAATGAGCAGTTCTTC; CDR3aa: CASSHRQGLYNEQFF
j_gene: TRBJ1-2; v_gene: TRBV19; d_gene: TRBD1; abundance: -; CDR3nt: TGTGCCAGTAGTGAACCAGGGGGAAACTATGGCTACACCTTC; CDR3aa: CASSEPGGNYGYTF
j_gene: TRBJ2-3; v_gene: TRBV2; d_gene: -; abundance: once; CDR3nt: TGTGCCAGCAGTGACAGCGGAGCAGATACGCAGTATTTT; CDR3aa: CASSDSGADTQYF
j_gene: TRBJ1-4; v_gene: TRBV4-3; d_gene: -; abundance: -; CDR3nt: TGCGCCAGCAGCCTCCAAGGGGCTGCTAATGAAAAACTGTTTTTT; CDR3aa: CASSLQGAANEKLFF
j_gene: TRBJ1-1; v_gene: TRBV7-6; d_gene: -; abundance: once; CDR3nt: TGTGCCAGCAGCCCAGCTTTTCGCAGGACAGCGAACACTGAAGCTTTCTTT; CDR3aa: CASSPAFRRTANTEAFF
j_gene: TRBJ1-1; v_gene: TRBV7-9; d_gene: TRBD1; abundance: -; CDR3nt: TGTGCCAGCAGGACTCCGGGACAGGGCACTGAAGCTTTCTTT; CDR3aa: CASRTPGQGTEAFF
j_gene: TRBJ1-5; v_gene: TRBV20-1; d_gene: -; abundance: -; CDR3nt: TGCAGTGCTAGTGTCAGGGATAGCAATCAGCCCCAGCATTTT; CDR3aa: CSASVRDSNQPQHF
j_gene: TRBJ2-1; v_gene: TRBV18; d_gene: -; abundance: -; CDR3nt: TGTGCCAGCTCACCACAACAGACCTCCTACAATGAGCAGTTCTTC; CDR3aa: CASSPQQTSYNEQFF
j_gene: TRBJ1-3; v_gene: TRBV6-5; d_gene: TRBD1; abundance: -; CDR3nt: TGTGCCAGCAGACGCGGACAGGGGGGAAACACCATATATTTT; CDR3aa: CASRRGQGGNTIYF
j_gene: TRBJ1-1; v_gene: TRBV11-2; d_gene: -; abundance: -; CDR3nt: TGTGCCAGCACCACCTCCCCTGGACAGAACACTGAAGCTTTCTTT; CDR3aa: CASTTSPGQNTEAFF
j_gene: TRBJ2-7; v_gene: TRBV11-2; d_gene: -; abundance: -; CDR3nt: TGTGCCAGCCGCGGGGCAAGTCACTACGAGCAGTACTTC; CDR3aa: CASRGASHYEQYF
j_gene: TRBJ2-3; v_gene: TRBV5-1; d_gene: TRBD1; abundance: -; CDR3nt: TGCGCCAGCAGCTCGGGACAGATCCAGGGGGATACGCAGTATTTT; CDR3aa: CASSSGQIQGDTQYF
j_gene: TRBJ2-2; v_gene: TRBV6-5; d_gene: -; abundance: -; CDR3nt: TGTGCCAGCAGTTACAGCCTGGGAGGCACCGGGGAGCTGTTTTTT; CDR3aa: CASSYSLGGTGELFF
j_gene: TRBJ2-1; v_gene: TRBV4-3; d_gene: TRBD1; abundance: -; CDR3nt: TGCGCCAGCAGCTCTATAGAGCAGGGACAGTCTTACAATGAGCAGTTCTTC; CDR3aa: CASSSIEQGQSYNEQFF
j_gene: TRBJ2-2; v_gene: TRBV5-1; d_gene: TRBD1; abundance: once; CDR3nt: TGCGCCAGCAGCTTTGGGGGACAGGGGGCGACCGGGGAGCTGTTTTTT; CDR3aa: CASSFGGQGATGELFF
j_gene: TRBJ1-1; v_gene: TRBV5-6; d_gene: TRBD1; abundance: -; CDR3nt: TGTGCCAGCAGCTTAGGCCTACAGGGGGCCAGTGACACTGAAGCTTTCTTT; CDR3aa: CASSLGLQGASDTEAFF
j_gene: TRBJ2-7; v_gene: TRBV7-2; d_gene: -; abundance: -; CDR3nt: TGTGCCAGCAGCCCACGACAGGGAGGATCCTACGAGCAGTACTTC; CDR3aa: CASSPRQGGSYEQYF
j_gene: TRBJ2-1; v_gene: TRBV10-3; d_gene: TRBD2; abundance: -; CDR3nt: TGTGCCATCAGCCCGGGACTACTCCACAATGAGCAGTTCTTC; CDR3aa: CAISPGLLHNEQFF
j_gene: TRBJ2-6; v_gene: TRBV29-1; d_gene: -; abundance: -; CDR3nt: TGCAGCGTTGCGGTGGCCAACGTCCTGACTTTC; CDR3aa: CSVAVANVLTF
j_gene: TRBJ2-5; v_gene: TRBV7-6; d_gene: -; abundance: -; CDR3nt: TGTGCCAGCAGCCGAGGAGGGGAAGGGGAGACCCAGTACTTC; CDR3aa: CASSRGGEGETQYF
j_gene: TRBJ2-3; v_gene: TRBV2; d_gene: TRBD1; abundance: -; CDR3nt: TGTGCCAGCAAGGCCGACAGGGCGGGCACAGATACGCAGTATTTT; CDR3aa: CASKADRAGTDTQYF
j_gene: TRBJ1-1; v_gene: TRBV11-2; d_gene: TRBD1; abundance: few; CDR3nt: TGTGCCAGCAGCTTAGGTTACAGGGGTGGGTACACTGAAGCTTTCTTT; CDR3aa: CASSLGYRGGYTEAFF
j_gene: TRBJ2-5; v_gene: TRBV29-1; d_gene: -; abundance: -; CDR3nt: TGCAGCGTTCAGGGGTCCCTTGAGACCCAGTACTTC; CDR3aa: CSVQGSLETQYF
j_gene: TRBJ2-1; v_gene: TRBV2; d_gene: -; abundance: -; CDR3nt: TGTGCCAGCACCTCGGACGCATTGCAGGGCAATGAGCAGTTCTTC; CDR3aa: CASTSDALQGNEQFF
j_gene: TRBJ1-4; v_gene: TRBV19; d_gene: -; abundance: once; CDR3nt: TGTGCCAGTAGTTACAGCTCAACTAATGAAAAACTGTTTTTT; CDR3aa: CASSYSSTNEKLFF
j_gene: TRBJ2-2; v_gene: TRBV6-2/TRBV6-3; d_gene: TRBD2; abundance: -; CDR3nt: TGTGCCAGCAACCCCCGTGGGAGGGTGGTGACCGGGGAGCTGTTTTTT; CDR3aa: CASNPRGRVVTGELFF